The present TCR beta chain was sequenced within a study of blood T cell repertoires in COVID-19 (dated by TCRdb to about 2020). Regarding the study in general: The collaborator samples originated in the United States, Italy and Spain and spanned the acute and convalescent phases of COVID-19. The prospective study material was composed of cDNA or gDNA derived from T cells, B-cell-depleted T cells, or PBMCs. Sample metadata almost always included a de-identified subject ID, COVID-19 status, age in years and sex. Where available, HLA class I and class II types were taken from metadata supplied by the sample provider and were not determined by assay-based typing. Samples came from the ongoing ImmuneRACE study (first 160 participants) plus 1,254 subjects from 6 global collaborators. Deeply sampled blood TCRbeta repertoires from subjects exposed to, actively infected with, or recovered from COVID-19 were included in the dataset. The repertoires were released in a freely available public database intended as a resource for research on the immune response to SARS-CoV-2. Findings and caveats that apply to the study as a whole: How much clinical and demographic metadata was included differed by source and by participant, and the metadata was provided uncurated.

TCRbeta CDR3 regions were amplified from genomic DNA by means of the immunoSEQ Assay, a bias-controlled multiplex PCR. Concerning the study's data processing: The number of nucleated cells in each sample was estimated from the amplification of reference gene primers within the assay. To quantify the absolute abundance of each unique TCRbeta CDR3 rearrangement, sequence reads were collapsed and filtered. For each sample, productive Simpson clonality was calculated as the square root of Simpson's diversity index across productive rearrangements. TCRdb limited this immuneACCESS table to in-frame rearrangements with V and J called. A share of clones is missing; checked studies link under half to unresolved V genes, and the rest is unexplained. V, J and clone size were drawn from that table, and D and trimming were deduced from the DNA. Present in this sample are fewer than 300,000 clones, less than 90% of which were seen just once. Of the sample, roughly 14% is held by the ten largest clones.

As to this clone: What this receptor recognizes is not known. Per-nucleotide qualities are absent, and no much larger clonotype sits a single base away.

Whole blood was collected in K2EDTA tubes by collaborating institutions according to the institutions' own protocols. For TCRbeta analysis, collaborator samples were shipped as frozen whole blood, as isolated PBMCs, or as DNA extracted from either sample type. The receptor's source is a human donor in a cohort sampled during active COVID-19. Sequenced sample: peripheral blood.

CDR3 sequence: CASSSGRTIYF. The sequenced DNA is TGTGCCAGCAGCTCAGGGCGCACCATATATTTT. This chain is built from TRBV14 and TRBJ1-3; the D segment could be TRBD1, given 5 matching bases. Inclusive of the bounding cysteine and phenylalanine, the CDR3 is 11 residues long. Only the CDR3 portion is preserved as DNA: 33 bases, with reading frame beginning at the first base. CDR1 and CDR2 are drawn from the germline V gene: SGHDN, FVKESK. V was cut back by 5 bases and J by 9 bases, leaving a gap of 8 bases between them.